The 9 T cell receptor beta chains reported below all come from one sample, sequenced in a study of blood T cell repertoires in COVID-19. Clones were sequenced by immunoSEQ multiplex PCR, and TCRdb holds only the in-frame ones, with some missing. Seen here are about 140,000 clones, 80% to 90% observed once, and the top ten hold nearly 3.5%. The sequenced sample consisted of PBMCs or T cells enriched from blood (not recorded which). The receptor source for this set is a woman aged 45-65 years with acute COVID-19.

The CDR3 nucleotides read TGTGCCAGCAGCTACCGGGACAGGGGCTCCCCAAATGAAAAACTGTTTTTT. Translating it yields CASSYRDRGSPNEKLFF. The gene calls are TRBV5-6 and TRBJ1-4; 10 bases are a match to TRBD1. Losses at the gene ends were 3 bases for V and 5 bases for J; bases not matched to a gene: 10. Germline CDR1 is SGHDT and CDR2 is YYEEEE. The CDR3 has 17 residues.

The chain joins TRBV12-3 or TRBV12-4 to TRBJ1-1; 11 bases map to TRBD1. Losses at the gene ends were 7 bases for V and 8 bases for J; bases not matched to a gene: 3. The CDR3 length is 12 residues. CDR3 protein: CASIGTGGEAFF. CDR3 nucleotides: TGTGCCAGCATTGGGACAGGGGGAGAAGCTTTCTTT.

The chain links TRBV29-1 to TRBJ1-1; D is perhaps TRBD1 (5 bases). This CDR3 has 13 residues. Trimming took 4 bases from V and 0 from J, leaving 9 bases between them. Germline CDR1 SQVTM, CDR2 ANQGSEA. The CDR3 DNA reads as TGCAGCGTTGCTCAGGGCCTGAACACTGAAGCTTTCTTT. As protein: CSVAQGLNTEAFF. Full variable domain (outside the CDR3, taken from reference TRBV29-1 and TRBJ1-1): SAVISQKPSRDICQRGTSLTIQCQVDSQVTMMFWYRQQPGQSLTLIATANQGSEATYESGFVIDKFPISRPNLTFSTLTVSNMSPEDSSIYLCSVAQGLNTEAFFGQGTRLTVV.

The rearrangement links TRBV28 to TRBJ2-7; 14 bases line up with TRBD2. The length of the CDR3 is 17 residues. V lost 4 bases to trimming and J lost 4 bases; unmatched junction nucleotides: 9. Germline CDR1 reads MDHEN; CDR2 reads SYDVKM. The CDR3 reads CASSSFGLAGGFYEQYF. The CDR3 region has the DNA TGTGCCAGCAGTTCATTTGGACTAGCGGGAGGATTTTACGAGCAGTACTTC.

The J gene is TRBJ2-1, the V gene TRBV5-1; perhaps TRBD2 as D (5 bases). The V and J ends lost 4 bases and 5 bases respectively, with 16 bases between them. The CDR3 runs 15 residues. Germline V lookup: CDR1 SGHRS, CDR2 YFSETQ. In DNA, the CDR3 is TGCGCCAGCAGCCTTGTTGCGGGCCCAGACAATGAGCAGTTCTTC. Translating gives CASSLVAGPDNEQFF.

This chain connects TRBV28 to TRBJ2-1; 9 positions agree with TRBD1. Germline-derived CDR1 and CDR2 are MDHEN and SYDVKM. V lost 8 bases and J lost 0; bases outside the gene matches: 14. The CDR3 is made up of 18 amino acids. The CDR3 sequence: CASLESGQGPSSYNEQFF. As DNA, the CDR3 is TGTGCCAGCCTTGAAAGTGGACAGGGGCCAAGCTCCTACAATGAGCAGTTCTTC.

The chain is built from TRBV6-2 or TRBV6-3 and TRBJ2-1; possibly TRBD2 for D (6 bases). CDR3 length: 15 residues. The V end lost 5 bases, the J end lost 0 bases, and 11 bases lay between the germline ends. In germline, CDR1 is MNHEY, CDR2 SVGEGT. DNA of the CDR3: TGTGCCAGCAGTCCACCGGAGGGCTCCTACAATGAGCAGTTCTTC. The encoded protein is CASSPPEGSYNEQFF.

The rearrangement joins TRBV3-1 (or the pseudogene TRBV3-2) to TRBJ1-1; D possibly corresponds to TRBD1 (5 bases). The ends were cut back, 0 bases at V and 2 bases at J, with 7 bases in the middle. The CDR3 is made up of 14 amino acids. Per the germline V gene, CDR1 is LGHDT and CDR2 is YNNKEL (reference sequence). The CDR3 loop is CASSQDQGNTEAFF. The CDR3 DNA reads TGTGCCAGCAGCCAAGATCAGGGCAACACTGAAGCTTTCTTT.

V gene TRBV4-3 combines with J gene TRBJ2-3; 8 bases match TRBD2. Germline V CDR1 and CDR2: LGHNA, YSLEER. There are 19 residues in the CDR3. With 6 bases clipped from V and 4 bases from J, the junction kept 21 bases outside the gene matches. For the CDR3, the DNA is TGCGCCAGCAGACAACCCAAAAGACAGAGGACTAGCTTTCCAGATACGCAGTATTTT. Its protein is CASRQPKRQRTSFPDTQYF.